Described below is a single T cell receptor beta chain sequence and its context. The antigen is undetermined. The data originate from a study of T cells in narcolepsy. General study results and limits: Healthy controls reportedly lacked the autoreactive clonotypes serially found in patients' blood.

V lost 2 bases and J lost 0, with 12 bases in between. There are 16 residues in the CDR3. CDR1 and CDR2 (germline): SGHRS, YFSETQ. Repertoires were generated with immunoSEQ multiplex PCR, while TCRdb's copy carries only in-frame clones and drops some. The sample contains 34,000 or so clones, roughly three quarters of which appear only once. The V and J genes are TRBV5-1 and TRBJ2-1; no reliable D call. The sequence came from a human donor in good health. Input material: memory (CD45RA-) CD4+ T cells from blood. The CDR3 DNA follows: TGCGCCAGCAGCTTTGAGCCCACAAACTCCTACAATGAGCAGTTCTTC. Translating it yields CASSFEPTNSYNEQFF.